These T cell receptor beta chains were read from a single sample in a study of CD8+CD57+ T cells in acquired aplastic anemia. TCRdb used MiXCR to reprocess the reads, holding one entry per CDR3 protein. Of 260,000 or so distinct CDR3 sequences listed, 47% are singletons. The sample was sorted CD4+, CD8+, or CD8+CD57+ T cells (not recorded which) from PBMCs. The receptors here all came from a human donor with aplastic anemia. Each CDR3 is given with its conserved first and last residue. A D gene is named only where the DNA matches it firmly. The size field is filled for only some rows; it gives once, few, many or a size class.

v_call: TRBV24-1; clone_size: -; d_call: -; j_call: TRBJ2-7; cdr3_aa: CATSDPTFNEQYF; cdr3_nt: TGTGCCACCAGTGACCCCACATTCAACGAGCAGTACTTC
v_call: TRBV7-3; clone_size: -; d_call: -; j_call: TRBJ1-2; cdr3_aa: CASSLISKTDGYTF; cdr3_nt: TGTGCCAGCAGCTTAATTTCCAAGACAGATGGCTACACCTTC
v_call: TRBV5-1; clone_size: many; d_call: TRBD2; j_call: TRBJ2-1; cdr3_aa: CASSLLHGEGPHNEQFF; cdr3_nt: TGCGCCAGCAGCTTGCTCCATGGGGAGGGACCTCACAATGAGCAGTTCTTC
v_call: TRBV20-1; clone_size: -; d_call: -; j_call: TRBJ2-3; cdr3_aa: CSARGERTPNTQYF; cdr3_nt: TGCAGTGCTAGAGGGGAAAGGACTCCTAATACGCAGTATTTT
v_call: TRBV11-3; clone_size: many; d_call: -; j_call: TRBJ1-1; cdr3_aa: CASSLDLTGNTEAFF; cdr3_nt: TGTGCCAGCAGCTTAGATCTGACAGGGAACACTGAAGCTTTCTTT
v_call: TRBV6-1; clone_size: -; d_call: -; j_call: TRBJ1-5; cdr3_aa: CASSEDNFNQPQHF; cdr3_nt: TGTGCCAGCAGTGAAGATAACTTTAATCAGCCCCAGCATTTT
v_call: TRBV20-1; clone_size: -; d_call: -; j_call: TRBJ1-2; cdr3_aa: CSARDLVGVQDGYTF; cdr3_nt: TGCAGTGCTAGAGATTTGGTAGGGGTCCAAGATGGCTACACCTTC
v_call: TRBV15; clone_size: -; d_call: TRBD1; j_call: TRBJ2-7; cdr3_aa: CATTYGTGFHEQYF; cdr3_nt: TGTGCCACCACTTATGGGACAGGGTTCCACGAGCAGTACTTC
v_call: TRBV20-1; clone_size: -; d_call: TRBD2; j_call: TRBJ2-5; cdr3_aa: CSAKTGTSEETQYF; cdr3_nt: TGCAGTGCTAAAACCGGGACTAGCGAAGAGACCCAGTACTTC
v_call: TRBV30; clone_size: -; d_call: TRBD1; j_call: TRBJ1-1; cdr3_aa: CACVDRAGGTEAFF; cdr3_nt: TGTGCCTGTGTTGACAGGGCTGGGGGCACTGAAGCTTTCTTT
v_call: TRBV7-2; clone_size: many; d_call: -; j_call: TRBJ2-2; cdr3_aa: CASSLHGTTNTGELFF; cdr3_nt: TGTGCCAGCAGCTTACATGGTACGACGAACACCGGGGAGCTGTTTTTT
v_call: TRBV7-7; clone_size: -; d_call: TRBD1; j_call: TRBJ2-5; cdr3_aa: CASSARSPPGGEETQYF; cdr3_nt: TGTGCTAGCAGTGCTAGATCACCCCCAGGGGGAGAAGAGACCCAGTACTTC
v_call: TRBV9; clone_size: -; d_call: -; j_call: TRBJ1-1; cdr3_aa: CASSRQTVNTEAFF; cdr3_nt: TGTGCCAGCAGCCGTCAGACAGTAAACACTGAAGCTTTCTTT
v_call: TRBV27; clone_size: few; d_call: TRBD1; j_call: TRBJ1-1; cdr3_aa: CASSLRETGGGNTEAFF; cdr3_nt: TGTGCCAGCAGTCTGCGAGAGACAGGGGGTGGGAACACTGAAGCTTTCTTT
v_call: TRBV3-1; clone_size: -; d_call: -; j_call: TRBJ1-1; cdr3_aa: CASSQGLGRDDTEAFF; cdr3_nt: TGTGCCAGCAGCCAAGGTCTGGGGCGCGACGACACTGAAGCTTTCTTT
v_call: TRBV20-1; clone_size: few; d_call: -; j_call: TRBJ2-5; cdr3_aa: CSACTPGTVFMETQYF; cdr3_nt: TGCAGTGCTTGCACCCCCGGGACCGTATTCATGGAGACCCAGTACTTC
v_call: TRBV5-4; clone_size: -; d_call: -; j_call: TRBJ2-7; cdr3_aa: CAWRQGSPYEQYF; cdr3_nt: TGTGCCTGGAGGCAGGGGAGTCCCTACGAGCAGTACTTC
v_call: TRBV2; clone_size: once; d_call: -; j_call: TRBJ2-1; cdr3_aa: CASSGLEVPVF; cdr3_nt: TGTGCCAGCAGTGGTCTAGAAGTTCCAGTCTTC
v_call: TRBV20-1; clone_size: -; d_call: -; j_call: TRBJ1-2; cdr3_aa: CSARFSINYGYTF; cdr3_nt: TGCAGTGCTAGATTTTCGATTAACTATGGCTACACCTTC
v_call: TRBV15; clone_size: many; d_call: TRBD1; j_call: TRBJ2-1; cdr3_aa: CATSSRTGGDEQFF; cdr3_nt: TGTGCCACCAGCAGCCGTACAGGGGGCGATGAGCAGTTCTTC
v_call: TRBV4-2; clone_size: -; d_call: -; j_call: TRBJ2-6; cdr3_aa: CASSLGPGAGANVLTF; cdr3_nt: TGTGCCAGCAGCTTAGGCCCTGGGGCTGGGGCCAACGTCCTGACTTTC
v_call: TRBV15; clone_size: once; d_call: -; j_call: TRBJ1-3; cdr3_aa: CATRGFASGNTIYF; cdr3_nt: TGTGCCACCCGAGGATTCGCCTCTGGAAACACCATATATTTT
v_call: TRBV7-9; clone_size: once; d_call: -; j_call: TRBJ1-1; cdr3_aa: CASSLKPGGTEAFF; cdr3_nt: TGTGCCAGCAGCTTAAAGCCGGGTGGCACTGAAGCTTTCTTT
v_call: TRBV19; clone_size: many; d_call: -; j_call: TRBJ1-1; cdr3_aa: CASSMGLLGTEAFF; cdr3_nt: TGTGCCAGTAGTATGGGCTTGCTTGGCACTGAAGCTTTCTTT
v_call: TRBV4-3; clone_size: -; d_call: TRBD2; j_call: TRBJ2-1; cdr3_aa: CASSQDPLGGLAGEEQFF; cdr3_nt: TGCGCCAGCAGCCAAGATCCACTGGGGGGACTAGCGGGGGAGGAGCAGTTCTTC
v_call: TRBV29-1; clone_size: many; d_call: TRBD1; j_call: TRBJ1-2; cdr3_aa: CSVEGQGAYGYTF; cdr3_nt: TGCAGCGTTGAAGGTCAGGGGGCCTATGGCTACACCTTC
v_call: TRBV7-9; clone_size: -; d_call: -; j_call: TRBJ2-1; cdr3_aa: CASSVSSSQKFF; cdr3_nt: TGTGCCAGCAGCGTCTCTTCAAGTCAGAAGTTCTTC
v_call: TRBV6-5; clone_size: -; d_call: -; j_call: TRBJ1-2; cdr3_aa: CASSGIGDYYTF; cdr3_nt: TGTGCCAGCAGTGGGATAGGGGATTACTACACCTTC
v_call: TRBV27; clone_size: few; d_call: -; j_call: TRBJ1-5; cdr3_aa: CASSLGSDTQHF; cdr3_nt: TGTGCCAGCAGTTTAGGCTCGGATACGCAGCATTTT
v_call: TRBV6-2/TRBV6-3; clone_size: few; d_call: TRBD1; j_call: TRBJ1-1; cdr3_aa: CASKSYLGDRQNTEAFF; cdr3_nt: TGTGCCAGCAAAAGTTACCTAGGGGACAGGCAGAACACTGAAGCTTTCTTT
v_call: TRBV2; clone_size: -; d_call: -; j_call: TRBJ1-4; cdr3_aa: CASSDLWSPEKLFF; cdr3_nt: TGTGCCAGCAGTGACCTCTGGTCTCCTGAAAAACTGTTTTTT
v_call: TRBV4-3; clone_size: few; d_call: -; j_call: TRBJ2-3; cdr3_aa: CASSQDGGPADTQYF; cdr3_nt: TGCGCCAGCAGCCAAGATGGGGGGCCAGCAGATACGCAGTATTTT
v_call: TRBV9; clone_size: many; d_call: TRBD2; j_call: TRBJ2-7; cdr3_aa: CASSVEGTSLYEQYF; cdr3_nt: TGTGCCAGCAGCGTCGAGGGGACTAGCCTCTACGAGCAGTACTTC
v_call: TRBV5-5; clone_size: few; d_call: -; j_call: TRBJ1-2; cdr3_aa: CASSFLRGKDSFFNYGYTF; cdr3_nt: TGTGCCAGCAGCTTTTTAAGGGGAAAGGACAGCTTCTTTAACTATGGCTACACCTTC
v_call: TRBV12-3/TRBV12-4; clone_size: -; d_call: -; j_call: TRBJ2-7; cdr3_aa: CASSPISDRRRSYEQYF; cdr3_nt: TGTGCCAGCAGTCCAATTTCCGACAGGCGACGCTCCTACGAGCAGTACTTC
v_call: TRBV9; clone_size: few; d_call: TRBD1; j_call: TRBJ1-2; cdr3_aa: CASSERPDRAFYYGYTF; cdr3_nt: TGTGCCAGCAGCGAGAGGCCCGACAGGGCATTTTACTATGGCTACACCTTC
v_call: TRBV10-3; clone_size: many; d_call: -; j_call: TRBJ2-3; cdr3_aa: CAISEIRGGPDTQYF; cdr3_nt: TGTGCCATCAGTGAAATCAGGGGTGGGCCAGATACGCAGTATTTT
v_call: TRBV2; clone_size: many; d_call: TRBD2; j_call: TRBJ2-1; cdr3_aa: CASRTAGGGSTYNEQFF; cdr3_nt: TGTGCCAGCAGGACAGCGGGGGGCGGGAGCACCTACAATGAGCAGTTCTTC
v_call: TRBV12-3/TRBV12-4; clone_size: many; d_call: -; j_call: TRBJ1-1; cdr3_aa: CASSLGVVTEAFF; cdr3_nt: TGTGCCAGCAGTTTAGGGGTGGTAACTGAAGCTTTCTTT
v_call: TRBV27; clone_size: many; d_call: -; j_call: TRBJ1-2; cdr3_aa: CASSSTGLANYGYTF; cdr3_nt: TGTGCCAGCAGTTCGACAGGTCTAGCTAACTATGGCTACACCTTC
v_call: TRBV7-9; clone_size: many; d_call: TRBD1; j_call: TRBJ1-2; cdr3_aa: CASSRLLEGTGSGGYTF; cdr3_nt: TGTGCCAGCAGCCGACTGCTCGAAGGGACAGGGTCAGGAGGCTACACCTTC
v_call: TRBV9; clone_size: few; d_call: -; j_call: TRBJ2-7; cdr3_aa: CASSSAVPNKALRGEQYF; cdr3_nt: TGTGCCAGCAGCTCGGCCGTACCGAACAAAGCCTTAAGGGGCGAGCAGTACTTC
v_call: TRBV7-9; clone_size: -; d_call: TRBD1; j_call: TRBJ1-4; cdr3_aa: CASSLSGGHLFF; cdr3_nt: TGTGCCAGCAGCTTATCAGGGGGCCATCTGTTTTTT
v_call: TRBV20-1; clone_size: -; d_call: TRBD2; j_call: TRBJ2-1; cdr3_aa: CSAIGLAGEQQFF; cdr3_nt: TGCAGTGCTATCGGTCTAGCGGGGGAACAGCAGTTCTTC
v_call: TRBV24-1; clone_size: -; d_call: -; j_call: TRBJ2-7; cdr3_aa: CATSDRVYEQYF; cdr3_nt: TGTGCCACCAGTGACAGGGTCTACGAGCAGTACTTC
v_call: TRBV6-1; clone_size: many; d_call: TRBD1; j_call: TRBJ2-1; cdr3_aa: CASSDGTESYNEQFF; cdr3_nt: TGTGCCAGCAGTGATGGGACAGAGTCCTACAATGAGCAGTTCTTC
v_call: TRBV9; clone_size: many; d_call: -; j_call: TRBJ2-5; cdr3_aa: CASTLGGGAEETQYF; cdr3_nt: TGTGCCAGCACCTTGGGGGGGGGGGCCGAAGAGACCCAGTACTTC
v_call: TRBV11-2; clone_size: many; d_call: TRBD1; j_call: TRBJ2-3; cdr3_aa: CASSLTGVDTQYF; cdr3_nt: TGTGCCAGCAGCTTGACAGGGGTGGATACGCAGTATTTT
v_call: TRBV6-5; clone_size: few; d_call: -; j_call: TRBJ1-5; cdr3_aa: CVSSDGGNQPQHF; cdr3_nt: TGTGTCAGCAGTGACGGGGGGAATCAGCCCCAGCATTTT
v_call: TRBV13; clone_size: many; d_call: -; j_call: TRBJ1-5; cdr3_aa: CASSFSGVGQPQHF; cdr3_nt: TGTGCCAGCAGCTTCTCTGGGGTCGGTCAGCCCCAGCATTTT
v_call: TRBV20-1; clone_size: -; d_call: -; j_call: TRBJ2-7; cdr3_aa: CSASGGPTYEQYF; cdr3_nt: TGCAGTGCTTCCGGGGGGCCCACCTACGAGCAGTACTTC
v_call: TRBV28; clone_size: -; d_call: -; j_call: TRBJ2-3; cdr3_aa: CASSRLAEGIADTQYF; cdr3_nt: TGTGCCAGCAGTCGTCTGGCAGAGGGAATCGCAGATACGCAGTATTTT